This TCR beta chain originates from a study of blood T cell repertoires in COVID-19. Study-wide background: Both acute and convalescent COVID-19 samples were obtained from the United States, Italy and Spain. T cells, B-cell-depleted T cells, or PBMCs supplied cDNA or gDNA.

The data were produced by immunoSEQ multiplex PCR, yet TCRdb's version contains in-frame clones alone and is incomplete. This sample carries around 140,000 clones, less than 85% of them seen once, and the ten largest clones take about a sixth. Germline loops: CDR1 SGHTS, CDR2 YDEGEE. CDR3 length: 14 residues. The germline V and J ends were trimmed by 1 base and 1 base, with 8 bases remaining between them. This chain joins TRBV5-8 and TRBJ2-5, with D hard to call. The receptor was isolated from a woman at least 80 years old with acute or convalescent COVID-19. The sequencing sample was made of peripheral blood. This CDR3 is CASSLRQVQETQYF. The CDR3 DNA reads TGTGCCAGCAGCTTGAGGCAGGTCCAAGAGACCCAGTACTTC.